Listed below are T cell receptor beta chains from one sample, sequenced in a study of blood T cell repertoires in COVID-19. Sequencing was performed with immunoSEQ multiplex PCR; in TCRdb, only in-frame clones are kept and a portion is missing. Of hundreds of thousands of clones listed, around nine tenths are singletons. Sequenced: PBMCs or T cells enriched from blood (not recorded which). These receptors all come from a woman in her sixties or seventies who had recovered from COVID-19. CDR3s include the opening cysteine and the closing phenylalanine or tryptophan. The order of the fields is J gene, clone size, D gene, V gene, CDR3 DNA, CDR3 protein. D genes are given only for firm matches. Size is stated for part of the rows, as once, few or many counts, or as a class when the clone is expanded.

J: TRBJ2-1; size: NA; D: NA; V: TRBV9; DNA: TGTGCCAGCAGCGTAGCGGCAGGGGGGTACAATGAGCAGTTCTTC; CDR3: CASSVAAGGYNEQFF
J: TRBJ1-5; size: NA; D: TRBD1; V: TRBV27; DNA: TGTGCCAGCAGTATTCCAGGGGGTCGTCAGCCCCAGCATTTT; CDR3: CASSIPGGRQPQHF
J: TRBJ1-2; size: NA; D: TRBD1; V: TRBV15; DNA: TGTGCCACCAGCGATCGGGACAGGGGGAAGGCTAACTATGGCTACACCTTC; CDR3: CATSDRDRGKANYGYTF
J: TRBJ1-3; size: few; D: TRBD1; V: TRBV5-1; DNA: TGCGCCAGCAGCTTGTGGGACAGGGCAAGCTCTGGAAACACCATATATTTT; CDR3: CASSLWDRASSGNTIYF
J: TRBJ2-2; size: few; D: NA; V: TRBV2; DNA: TGTGCCAGCAGTGATAGGAGGGTTAACACCGGGGAGCTGTTTTTT; CDR3: CASSDRRVNTGELFF
J: TRBJ2-3; size: NA; D: TRBD1; V: TRBV5-1; DNA: TGCGCCAGCAGCTTGACAACAGGGGGCACAGATACGCAGTATTTT; CDR3: CASSLTTGGTDTQYF
J: TRBJ1-2; size: NA; D: NA; V: TRBV24-1; DNA: TGTGCCACCAGTGATTTGCTCGGCTACACCTTC; CDR3: CATSDLLGYTF
J: TRBJ1-6; size: NA; D: NA; V: TRBV9; DNA: TGTGCCAGCAGCGTAGCTACAGGGAATTCACCCCTCCACTTT; CDR3: CASSVATGNSPLHF
J: TRBJ1-1; size: few; D: TRBD1; V: TRBV30; DNA: TGTGCCTGGGGGAGACAGGGAACCACTGAAGCTTTCTTT; CDR3: CAWGRQGTTEAFF
J: TRBJ1-1; size: NA; D: TRBD1; V: TRBV18; DNA: TGTGCCAGCTCACCACCCGGCTTACAGGGGGCAACTGAAGCTTTCTTT; CDR3: CASSPPGLQGATEAFF
J: TRBJ1-1; size: NA; D: TRBD1; V: TRBV18; DNA: TGTGCCAGCTCCCTAGGACAGGGGTCCCTTAAGGCTGAAGCTTTCTTT; CDR3: CASSLGQGSLKAEAFF
J: TRBJ1-6; size: NA; D: NA; V: TRBV5-1; DNA: TGCGCCAGCAGCTTGGGCCCAGGCAGGAAGGATTCACCCCTCCACTTT; CDR3: CASSLGPGRKDSPLHF
J: TRBJ1-1; size: once; D: TRBD1; V: TRBV5-6; DNA: TGTGCCAGCAGCTTCGACAGGGTGGGAACTGAAGCTTTCTTT; CDR3: CASSFDRVGTEAFF
J: TRBJ2-1; size: NA; D: NA; V: TRBV21-1; DNA: TGTGCCAGCTCCCAACCCGGACAGGGGGACAATGAGCAGTTCTTC; CDR3: CASSQPGQGDNEQFF
J: TRBJ2-5; size: few; D: TRBD2; V: TRBV7-8; DNA: TGTGCCAGCAGCCTTAAACCTCCGGGGGGGCCTGAAGAGACCCAGTACTTC; CDR3: CASSLKPPGGPEETQYF
J: TRBJ2-5; size: NA; D: NA; V: TRBV7-7; DNA: TGTGCTAGCAGCCCCCCGGGGGAGACCCAGTACTTC; CDR3: CASSPPGETQYF
J: TRBJ2-7; size: NA; D: NA; V: TRBV5-6; DNA: TGTGCCAGCAGCTTGGTGGGGGGTACCTACGAGCAGTACTTC; CDR3: CASSLVGGTYEQYF
J: TRBJ2-3; size: NA; D: TRBD1; V: TRBV3-1/TRBV3-2; DNA: TGTGCCAGCCGGCGGGGGACAGGGGATACGCAGTATTTT; CDR3: CASRRGTGDTQYF
J: TRBJ1-2; size: NA; D: TRBD1; V: TRBV7-9; DNA: TGTGCCAGCAGCTTAGAACAGGGGGCGTTCGGCTACACCTTC; CDR3: CASSLEQGAFGYTF
J: TRBJ1-1; size: NA; D: TRBD1; V: TRBV7-9; DNA: TGTGCCAGCAGCCCCTGGACAGGATCAGGCACTGAAGCTTTCTTT; CDR3: CASSPWTGSGTEAFF
J: TRBJ1-6; size: NA; D: NA; V: TRBV7-8; DNA: TGTGCCAGCAGCCTCTTACCACGGTTTAGGGACAATAATTCACCCCTCCACTTT; CDR3: CASSLLPRFRDNNSPLHF
J: TRBJ2-4; size: few; D: TRBD1; V: TRBV3-1/TRBV3-2; DNA: TGTGCCAGCAGCCTGGGACAGCAAAACATTCAGTACTTC; CDR3: CASSLGQQNIQYF
J: TRBJ1-6; size: NA; D: NA; V: TRBV27; DNA: TGTGCCAGCAGTTTATGGCTCTCCTATAATTCACCCCTCCACTTT; CDR3: CASSLWLSYNSPLHF
J: TRBJ1-5; size: NA; D: TRBD1; V: TRBV10-3; DNA: TGTGCCATCAGTGAGACAACAGGGGGCGGAAATCAGCCCCAGCATTTT; CDR3: CAISETTGGGNQPQHF
J: TRBJ2-1; size: NA; D: TRBD2; V: TRBV4-1; DNA: TGCGCCAGCAGCCAAATACTAGCGGGGAAGGATGAGCAGTTCTTC; CDR3: CASSQILAGKDEQFF
J: TRBJ2-7; size: NA; D: NA; V: TRBV5-1; DNA: TGCGCCAGCATGTCCTTAGAGACAGGGAGGTACCAGCAGTACTTC; CDR3: CASMSLETGRYQQYF
J: TRBJ2-1; size: NA; D: NA; V: TRBV2; DNA: TGTGCCAGCGGAGAGGTTTCCTCCTACAATGAGCAGTTCTTC; CDR3: CASGEVSSYNEQFF
J: TRBJ1-2; size: once; D: TRBD1; V: TRBV30; DNA: TGTGCCTGGAGGGACAGGGGATGGGGTGGCTACACCTTC; CDR3: CAWRDRGWGGYTF
J: TRBJ2-5; size: few; D: NA; V: TRBV5-6; DNA: TGTGCCAGCAGCTCCCCAGTCCAAGAGACCCAGTACTTC; CDR3: CASSSPVQETQYF
J: TRBJ2-1; size: NA; D: NA; V: TRBV11-2; DNA: TGTGCCAGCAGCCCCGGACTCTTCGTGGATGAGCAGTTCTTC; CDR3: CASSPGLFVDEQFF
J: TRBJ2-2; size: NA; D: TRBD2; V: TRBV19; DNA: TGTGCCAGTAGCAGGGACGGGACTAGGAGCCCCGGGGAGCTGTTTTTT; CDR3: CASSRDGTRSPGELFF
J: TRBJ1-2; size: once; D: TRBD1; V: TRBV18; DNA: TGTGCCAGCTCACCCGGGACAGGGGGTTCCTATGGCTACACCTTC; CDR3: CASSPGTGGSYGYTF
J: TRBJ2-1; size: NA; D: TRBD2; V: TRBV24-1; DNA: TGTGCCATCTCGGGGGGTTCGCCCTACAATGAGCAGTTCTTC; CDR3: CAISGGSPYNEQFF
J: TRBJ1-2; size: NA; D: NA; V: TRBV19; DNA: TGTGCCAGTACCGCAGGGGTCTACTATGGCTACACCTTC; CDR3: CASTAGVYYGYTF
J: TRBJ2-3; size: NA; D: NA; V: TRBV15; DNA: TGTGCCACCAGCCCTTCCGGAGGCAACGGGAGCACAGATACGCAGTATTTT; CDR3: CATSPSGGNGSTDTQYF
J: TRBJ1-5; size: NA; D: NA; V: TRBV4-1; DNA: TGCGCCAGCAGCCAAGCAGCGGGGCTGAGCAATCAGCCCCAGCATTTT; CDR3: CASSQAAGLSNQPQHF
J: TRBJ1-2; size: NA; D: TRBD1; V: TRBV27; DNA: TGTGCCAGCAGTCCGACGGGACAGGGGGTTTATGGCTACACCTTC; CDR3: CASSPTGQGVYGYTF
J: TRBJ1-2; size: NA; D: NA; V: TRBV5-1; DNA: TGCGCCAGCAGCGTAGGAGAAGGGGGAGGCTACACCTTC; CDR3: CASSVGEGGGYTF